Listed here are 2 T cell receptor beta chains from one sample, sequenced in a study of blood T cell repertoires in COVID-19. Generated by immunoSEQ multiplex PCR, the TCRdb table keeps only in-frame clones and is missing some. This table has 190,000 or so clones, about 87% appearing once. The sequenced sample consisted of peripheral blood. The receptors shown here come from a young woman who had recovered from COVID-19.

The table lists this clone with a count of one. The chain recombines TRBV29-1 with TRBJ1-1, with 9 bases fitting TRBD1. V trimming: 6 bases; J trimming: 7 bases; junction bases outside the gene matches: 12. CDR1 SQVTM and CDR2 ANQGSEA come from the germline V gene. CDR3 length equals 14 residues. CDR3 bases: TGCAGCGTCTCCCCGACAGGGGGGGCGGGTGAAGCTTTCTTT. This sequence encodes CSVSPTGGAGEAFF.

This chain uses TRBV19 with TRBJ2-3; TRBD2 aligns across 14 bases. Germline V gene sequence: CDR1 LNHDA, CDR2 SQIVND (reference sequence). CDR3 length equals 18 residues. With V trimmed by 6 bases and J by 4 bases, 12 bases remained unmatched. This CDR3 reads CASSPGLAGGEGADTQYF. The DNA for the CDR3 is TGTGCCAGTAGCCCTGGACTAGCGGGGGGCGAGGGGGCAGATACGCAGTATTTT.